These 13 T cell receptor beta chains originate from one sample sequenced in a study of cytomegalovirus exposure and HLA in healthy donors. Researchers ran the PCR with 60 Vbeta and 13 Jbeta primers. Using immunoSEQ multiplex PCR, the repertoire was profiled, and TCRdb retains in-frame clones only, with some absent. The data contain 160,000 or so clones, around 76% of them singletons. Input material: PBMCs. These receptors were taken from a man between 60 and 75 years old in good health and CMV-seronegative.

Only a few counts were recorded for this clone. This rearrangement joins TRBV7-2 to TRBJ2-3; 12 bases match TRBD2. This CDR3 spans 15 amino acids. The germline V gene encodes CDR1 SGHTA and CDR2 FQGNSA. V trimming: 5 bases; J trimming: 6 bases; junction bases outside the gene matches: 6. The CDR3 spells CASSELAGGEDTQYF. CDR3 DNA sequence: TGTGCCAGCAGCGAACTAGCGGGAGGTGAGGATACGCAGTATTTT.

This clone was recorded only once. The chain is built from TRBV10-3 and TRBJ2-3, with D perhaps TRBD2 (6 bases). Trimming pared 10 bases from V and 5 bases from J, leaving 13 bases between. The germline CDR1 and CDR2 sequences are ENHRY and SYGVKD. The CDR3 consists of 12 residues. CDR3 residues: CATATSQDTQYF. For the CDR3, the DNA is TGTGCCACCGCGACTAGTCAAGATACGCAGTATTTT.

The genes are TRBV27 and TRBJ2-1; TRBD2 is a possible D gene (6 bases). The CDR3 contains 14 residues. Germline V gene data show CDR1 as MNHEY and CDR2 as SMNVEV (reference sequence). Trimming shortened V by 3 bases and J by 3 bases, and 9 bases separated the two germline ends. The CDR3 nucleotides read TGTGCCAGCAGTTTCGGAGGGTTCTACAATGAGCAGTTCTTC. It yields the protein CASSFGGFYNEQFF.

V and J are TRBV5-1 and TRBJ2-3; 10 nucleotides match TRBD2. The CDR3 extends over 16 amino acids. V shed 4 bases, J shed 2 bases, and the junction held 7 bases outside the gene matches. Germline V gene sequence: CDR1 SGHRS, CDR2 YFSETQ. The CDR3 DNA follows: TGCGCCAGCAGCAGCTTAGCGGGAGGCACCACAGATACGCAGTATTTT. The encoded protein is CASSSLAGGTTDTQYF.

CDR3 nucleotides: TGTGCCATCAGTGAGTTCGGGAATAGCAATCAGCCCCAGCATTTT. It encodes CAISEFGNSNQPQHF. The chain recombines TRBV10-3 with TRBJ1-5; no clear D. CDR3 length equals 15 residues. Germline V gene lookup returns CDR1 ENHRY and CDR2 SYGVKD. The ends were cut back, 1 base at V and 0 bases at J, with 7 bases in the middle.

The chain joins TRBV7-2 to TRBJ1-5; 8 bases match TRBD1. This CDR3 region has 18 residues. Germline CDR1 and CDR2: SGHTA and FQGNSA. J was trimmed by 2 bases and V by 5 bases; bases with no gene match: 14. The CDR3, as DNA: TGTGCCAGCAGCAACATTCGGACAGGGAGGAATGGCAATCAGCCCCAGCATTTT. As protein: CASSNIRTGRNGNQPQHF.

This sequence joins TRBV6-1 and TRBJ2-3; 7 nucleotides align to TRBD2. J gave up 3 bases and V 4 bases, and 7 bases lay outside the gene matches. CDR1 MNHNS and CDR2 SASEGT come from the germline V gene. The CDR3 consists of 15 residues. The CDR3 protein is CASSVSEGGTDTQYF. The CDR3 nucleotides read TGTGCCAGCAGTGTTAGCGAGGGAGGGACAGATACGCAGTATTTT.

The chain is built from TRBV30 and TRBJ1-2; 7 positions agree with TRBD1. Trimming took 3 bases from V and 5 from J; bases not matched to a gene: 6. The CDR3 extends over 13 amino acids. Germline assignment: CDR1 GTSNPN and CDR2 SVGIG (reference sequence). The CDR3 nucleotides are TGTGCCTGGAGAAAACAGGGGACTTATGGCTACACCTTC. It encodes CAWRKQGTYGYTF.

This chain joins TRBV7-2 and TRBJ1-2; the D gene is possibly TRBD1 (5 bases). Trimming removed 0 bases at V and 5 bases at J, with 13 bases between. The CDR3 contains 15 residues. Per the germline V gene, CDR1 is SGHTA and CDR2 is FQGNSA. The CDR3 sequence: CASSLAGGFGYGYTF. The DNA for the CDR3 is TGTGCCAGCAGCTTAGCGGGGGGATTTGGGTATGGCTACACCTTC.

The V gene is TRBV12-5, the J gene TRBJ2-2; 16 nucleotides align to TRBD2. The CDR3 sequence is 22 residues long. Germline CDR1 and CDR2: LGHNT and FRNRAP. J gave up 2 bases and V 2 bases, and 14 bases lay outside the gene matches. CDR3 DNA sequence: TGTGCTAGTGGTTTGACGACCGGGACTAGCGGGAGGGCCATGCCTAACACCGGGGAGCTGTTTTTT. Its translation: CASGLTTGTSGRAMPNTGELFF. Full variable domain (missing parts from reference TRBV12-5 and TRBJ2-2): DARVTQTPRHKVTEMGQEVTMRCQPILGHNTVFWYRQTMMQGLELLAYFRNRAPLDDSGMPKDRFSAEMPDATLATLKIQPSEPRDSAVYFCASGLTTGTSGRAMPNTGELFFGEGSRLTVL.

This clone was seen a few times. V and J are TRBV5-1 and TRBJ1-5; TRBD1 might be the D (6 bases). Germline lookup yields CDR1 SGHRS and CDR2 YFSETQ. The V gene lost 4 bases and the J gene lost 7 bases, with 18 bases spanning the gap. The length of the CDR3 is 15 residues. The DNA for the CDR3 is TGCGCCAGCAGCGTAGGCCCCGGGACAAACCAGCCCCAGCATTTT. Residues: CASSVGPGTNQPQHF.

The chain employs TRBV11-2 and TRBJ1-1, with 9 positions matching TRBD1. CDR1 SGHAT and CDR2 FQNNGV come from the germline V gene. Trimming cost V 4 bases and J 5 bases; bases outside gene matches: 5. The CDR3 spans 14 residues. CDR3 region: CASSWGGTGTEAFF. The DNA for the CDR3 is TGTGCCAGCAGCTGGGGCGGGACAGGGACTGAAGCTTTCTTT.

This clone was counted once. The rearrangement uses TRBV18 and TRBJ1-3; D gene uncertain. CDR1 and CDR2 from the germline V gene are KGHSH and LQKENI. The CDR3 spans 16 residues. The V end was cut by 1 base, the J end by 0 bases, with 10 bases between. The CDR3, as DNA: TGTGCCAGCTCACCACGGGTGGGGAGCTCTGGAAACACCATATATTTT. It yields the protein CASSPRVGSSGNTIYF. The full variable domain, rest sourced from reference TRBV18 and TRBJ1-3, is NAGVMQNPRHLVRRRGQEARLRCSPMKGHSHVYWYRQLPEEGLKFMVYLQKENIIDESGMPKERFSAEFPKEGPSILRIQQVVRGDSAAYFCASSPRVGSSGNTIYFGEGSWLTVV.